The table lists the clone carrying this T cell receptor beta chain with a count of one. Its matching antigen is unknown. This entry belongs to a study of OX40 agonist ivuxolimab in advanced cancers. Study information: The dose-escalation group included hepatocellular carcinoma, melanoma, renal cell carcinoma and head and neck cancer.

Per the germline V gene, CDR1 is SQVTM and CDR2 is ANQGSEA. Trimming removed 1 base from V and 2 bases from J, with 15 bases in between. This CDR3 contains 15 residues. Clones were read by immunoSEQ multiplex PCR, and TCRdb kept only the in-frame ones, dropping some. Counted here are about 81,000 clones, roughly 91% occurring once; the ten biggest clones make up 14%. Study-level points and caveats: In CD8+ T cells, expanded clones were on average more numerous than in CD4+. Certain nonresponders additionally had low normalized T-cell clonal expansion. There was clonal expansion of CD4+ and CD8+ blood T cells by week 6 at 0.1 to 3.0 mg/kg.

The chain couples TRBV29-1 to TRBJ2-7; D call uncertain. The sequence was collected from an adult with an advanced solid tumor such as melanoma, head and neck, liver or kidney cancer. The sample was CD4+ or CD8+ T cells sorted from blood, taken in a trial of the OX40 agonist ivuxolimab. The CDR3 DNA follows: TGCAGCGTTGAAGCTAAACTCGGCAGTGCCTACGAGCAGTACTTC. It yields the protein CSVEAKLGSAYEQYF.